A selection of T cell receptor beta chains follows, all from one sample in a study of blood T cell repertoires in COVID-19. The table came from immunoSEQ multiplex PCR; TCRdb's copy has only in-frame clones and leaves some out. This table has under 250,000 clones, 70% to 90% appearing once. Sequencing input: PBMCs or T cells enriched from blood (not recorded which). The receptors shown here come from a man aged 40-49 years who had recovered from COVID-19. Each CDR3 is given without its conserved first and last residue.

>15|TRBJ2-3|TRBV5-8
ASSLGEQGALGDTQY
>13|TRBJ1-3|TRBV19
ASRLQGNSGNTIY
>14|TRBJ2-1|TRBV10-2
ASSETGISSYNEQF
>13|TRBJ1-5|TRBV19
ASSIVQGSNQPQH
>14|TRBJ2-2|TRBV5-1
ASSTRLAGDTGELF
>15|TRBJ1-5|TRBV10-3
AISESAGTGNRQPQH
>10|TRBJ2-7|TRBV2
ASTQGGYEQY
>10|TRBJ1-4|TRBV7-2
ASSLGPEKLF
>14|TRBJ1-3|TRBV9
ASSVGQLISGNTIY
>13|TRBJ2-3|TRBV7-3
ASSLAGGYTDTQY
>11|TRBJ2-1|TRBV29-1
SVDGLAGVEQF
>15|TRBJ2-3|TRBV7-8
ASSPGTGGALTDTQY
>10|TRBJ1-2|TRBV10-3
AIRFTGVGYT
>13|TRBJ1-3|TRBV5-5
ASTQTGDDGNTIY
>13|TRBJ2-7|TRBV5-4
ASSLLAGGPYEQY
>9|TRBJ2-5|TRBV20-1
SARDRETQY
>12|TRBJ2-7|TRBV20-1
SASGLAWSYEQY
>12|TRBJ1-2|TRBV9
ASSVGEGRGGYT
>17|TRBJ2-2|TRBV18
ASSPLSWDRVSNTGELF
>14|TRBJ2-5|TRBV7-8
ASSLHLVHGKETQY
>13|TRBJ1-2|TRBV5-1
ASSLGRRGIYGYT
>14|TRBJ1-2|TRBV5-8
ASSTADTGGDYGYT
>13|TRBJ1-4|TRBV6-5
ASSYSRATNEKLF
>11|TRBJ1-2|TRBV7-9
ASSSDGGYGYT
>13|TRBJ2-7|TRBV5-1
ASSERTGSTYEQY
>10|TRBJ2-5|TRBV10-1
ATTGFQETQY
>10|TRBJ2-2|TRBV27
ASSFFTGELF
>16|TRBJ1-3|TRBV4-3
ASSQDRQGAISGNTIY
>13|TRBJ1-2|TRBV4-2
ASGLAGQGASSYT
>13|TRBJ2-1|TRBV4-3
ASSQVRASAHEQF
>10|TRBJ2-2|TRBV6-5
ASSLNTGELF
>11|TRBJ1-2|TRBV12-5
ASALGANYGYT
>9|TRBJ1-3|TRBV12-3/TRBV12-4
ASSLGNTIY
>10|TRBJ2-1|TRBV2
ASSRSGGEQF
>13|TRBJ2-7|TRBV6-5
ASSYSGSGNYEQY
>13|TRBJ1-2|TRBV13
ASSSAGPPNYGYT
>14|TRBJ1-2|TRBV4-1
ASSRQTGVEGYGYT
>11|TRBJ1-2|TRBV7-9
ASSLGRDYGYT
>12|TRBJ1-2|TRBV6-2/TRBV6-3
ASSYSMGQGVYT
>15|TRBJ2-7|TRBV10-3
AISESTGSAYSYEQY
>11|TRBJ2-7|TRBV12-3/TRBV12-4
ASTLGGTGVQY